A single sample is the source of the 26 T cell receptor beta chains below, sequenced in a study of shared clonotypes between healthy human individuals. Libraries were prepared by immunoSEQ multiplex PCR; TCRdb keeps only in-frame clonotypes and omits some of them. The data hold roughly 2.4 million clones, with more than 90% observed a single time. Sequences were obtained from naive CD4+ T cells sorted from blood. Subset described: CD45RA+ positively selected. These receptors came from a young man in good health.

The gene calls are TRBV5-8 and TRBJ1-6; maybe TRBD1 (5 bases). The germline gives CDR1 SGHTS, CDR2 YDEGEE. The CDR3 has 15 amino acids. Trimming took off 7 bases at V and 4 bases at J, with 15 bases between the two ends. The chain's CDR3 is CASPSLGRYNSPLHF. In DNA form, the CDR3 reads TGTGCCAGCCCTTCTTTGGGGCGATATAATTCACCCCTCCACTTT.

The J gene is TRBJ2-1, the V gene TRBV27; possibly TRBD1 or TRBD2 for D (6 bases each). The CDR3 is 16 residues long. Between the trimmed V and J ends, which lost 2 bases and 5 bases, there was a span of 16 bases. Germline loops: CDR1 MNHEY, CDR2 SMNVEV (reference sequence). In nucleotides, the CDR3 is TGTGCCAGCAGTTTAGGTGTGTGGGGGGCCAACAATGAGCAGTTCTTC. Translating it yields CASSLGVWGANNEQFF.

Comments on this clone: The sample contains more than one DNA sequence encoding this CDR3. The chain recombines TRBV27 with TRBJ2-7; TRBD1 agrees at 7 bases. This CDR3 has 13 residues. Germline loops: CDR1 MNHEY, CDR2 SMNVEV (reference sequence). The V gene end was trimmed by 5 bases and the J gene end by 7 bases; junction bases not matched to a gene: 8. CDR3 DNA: TGTGCCAGCAGTAGGGACAGTTCTTATGAGCAGTACTTC. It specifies CASSRDSSYEQYF.

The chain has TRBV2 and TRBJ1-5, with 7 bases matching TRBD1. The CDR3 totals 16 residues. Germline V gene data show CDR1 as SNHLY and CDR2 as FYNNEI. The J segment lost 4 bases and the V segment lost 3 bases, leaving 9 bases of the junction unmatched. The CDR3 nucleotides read TGTGCCAGCAGTGAGGGACAGAGTTCTTTAAATCAGCCCCAGCATTTT. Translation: CASSEGQSSLNQPQHF.

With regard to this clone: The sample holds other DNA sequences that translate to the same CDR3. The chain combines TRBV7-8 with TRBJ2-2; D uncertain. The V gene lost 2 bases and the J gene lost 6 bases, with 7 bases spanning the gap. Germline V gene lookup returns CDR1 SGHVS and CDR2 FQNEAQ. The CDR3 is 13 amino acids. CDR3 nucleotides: TGTGCCAGCAGCTTAAAAGGACCCGGGGAGCTGTTTTTT. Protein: CASSLKGPGELFF.

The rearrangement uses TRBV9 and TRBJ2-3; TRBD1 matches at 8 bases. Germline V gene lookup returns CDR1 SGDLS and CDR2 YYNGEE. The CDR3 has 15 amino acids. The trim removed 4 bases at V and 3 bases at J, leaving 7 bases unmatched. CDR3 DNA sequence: TGTGCCAGCAGCCTCAGGGGGCTGGTGACAGATACGCAGTATTTT. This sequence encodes CASSLRGLVTDTQYF. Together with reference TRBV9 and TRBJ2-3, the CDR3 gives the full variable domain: DSGVTQTPKHLITATGQRVTLRCSPRSGDLSVYWYQQSLDQGLQFLIQYYNGEERAKGNILERFSAQQFPDLHSELNLSSLELGDSALYFCASSLRGLVTDTQYFGPGTRLTVL.

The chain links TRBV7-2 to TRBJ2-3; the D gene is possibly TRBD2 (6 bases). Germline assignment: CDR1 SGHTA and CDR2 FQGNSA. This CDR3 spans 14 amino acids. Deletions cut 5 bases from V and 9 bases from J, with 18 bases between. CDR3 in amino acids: CASSLNPGGWTQYF. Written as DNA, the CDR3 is TGTGCCAGCAGCCTAAATCCTGGGGGGTGGACGCAGTATTTT.

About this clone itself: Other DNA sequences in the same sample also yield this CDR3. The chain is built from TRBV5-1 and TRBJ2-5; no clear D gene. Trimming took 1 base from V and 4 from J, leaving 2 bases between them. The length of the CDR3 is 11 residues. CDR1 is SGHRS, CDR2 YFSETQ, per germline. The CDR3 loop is CASSLTETQYF. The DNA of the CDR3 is TGCGCCAGCAGCTTGACAGAGACCCAGTACTTC.

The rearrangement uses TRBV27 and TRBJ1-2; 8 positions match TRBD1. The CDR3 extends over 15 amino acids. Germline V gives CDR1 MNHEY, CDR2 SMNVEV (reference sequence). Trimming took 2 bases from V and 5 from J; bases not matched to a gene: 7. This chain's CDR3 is CASSLLQGAGYGYTF. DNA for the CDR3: TGTGCCAGCAGTTTACTCCAGGGGGCGGGTTATGGCTACACCTTC.

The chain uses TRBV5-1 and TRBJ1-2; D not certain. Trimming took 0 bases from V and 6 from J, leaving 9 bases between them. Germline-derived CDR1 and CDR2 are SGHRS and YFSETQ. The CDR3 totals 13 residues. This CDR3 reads CASSLGTNDGYTF. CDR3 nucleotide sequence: TGCGCCAGCAGCTTGGGCACAAATGATGGCTACACCTTC.

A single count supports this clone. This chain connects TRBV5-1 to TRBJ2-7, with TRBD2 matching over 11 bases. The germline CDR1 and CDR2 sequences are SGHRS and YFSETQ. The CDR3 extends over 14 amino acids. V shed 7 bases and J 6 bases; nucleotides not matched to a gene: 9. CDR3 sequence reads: CASGSGTSGFEQYF. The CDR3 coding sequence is TGCGCCAGCGGTTCCGGGACTAGCGGTTTCGAGCAGTACTTC.

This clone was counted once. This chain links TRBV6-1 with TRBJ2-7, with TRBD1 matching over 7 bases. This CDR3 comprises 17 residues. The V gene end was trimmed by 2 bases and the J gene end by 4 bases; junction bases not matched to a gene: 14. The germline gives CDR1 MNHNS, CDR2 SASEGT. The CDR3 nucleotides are TGTGCCAGCAGTGAATATCTGTGGGCAGGGGGATCGTACGAGCAGTACTTC. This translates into CASSEYLWAGGSYEQYF.

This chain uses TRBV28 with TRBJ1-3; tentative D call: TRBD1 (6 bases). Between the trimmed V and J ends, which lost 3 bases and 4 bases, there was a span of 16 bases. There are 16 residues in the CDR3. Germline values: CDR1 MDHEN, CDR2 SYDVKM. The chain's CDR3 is CASSFSGGGPGNTIYF. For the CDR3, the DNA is TGTGCCAGCAGTTTTAGTGGAGGGGGACCCGGAAACACCATATATTTT.

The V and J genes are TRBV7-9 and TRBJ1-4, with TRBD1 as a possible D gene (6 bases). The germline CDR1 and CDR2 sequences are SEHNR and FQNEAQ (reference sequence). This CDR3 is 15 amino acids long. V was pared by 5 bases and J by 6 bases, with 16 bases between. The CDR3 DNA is TGTGCCAGCAGCCCAACAGGGAAGATGGATGAAAAACTGTTTTTT. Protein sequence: CASSPTGKMDEKLFF.

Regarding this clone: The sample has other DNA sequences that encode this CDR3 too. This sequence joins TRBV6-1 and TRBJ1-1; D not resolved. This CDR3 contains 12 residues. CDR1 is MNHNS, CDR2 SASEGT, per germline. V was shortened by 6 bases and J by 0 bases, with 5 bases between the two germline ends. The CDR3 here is CASRGLNTEAFF. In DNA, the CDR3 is TGTGCCAGCAGGGGCTTGAACACTGAAGCTTTCTTT.

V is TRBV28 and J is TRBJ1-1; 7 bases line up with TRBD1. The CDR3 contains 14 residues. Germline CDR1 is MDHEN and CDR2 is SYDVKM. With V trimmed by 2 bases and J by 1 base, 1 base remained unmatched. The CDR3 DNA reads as TGTGCCAGCAGTTTAGCAGGGGGGAACACTGAAGCTTTCTTT. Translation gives CASSLAGGNTEAFF.

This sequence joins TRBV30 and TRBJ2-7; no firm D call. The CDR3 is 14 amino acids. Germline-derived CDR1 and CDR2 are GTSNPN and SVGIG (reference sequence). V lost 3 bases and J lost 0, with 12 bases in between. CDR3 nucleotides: TGTGCCTGGAGCGTCCGACATATCTCCTACGAGCAGTACTTC. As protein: CAWSVRHISYEQYF.

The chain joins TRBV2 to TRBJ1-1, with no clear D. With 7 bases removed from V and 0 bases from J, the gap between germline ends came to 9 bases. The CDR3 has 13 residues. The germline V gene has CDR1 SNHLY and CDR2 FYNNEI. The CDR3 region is CASMRTLNTEAFF. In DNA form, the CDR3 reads TGTGCCAGCATGCGAACCTTGAACACTGAAGCTTTCTTT.

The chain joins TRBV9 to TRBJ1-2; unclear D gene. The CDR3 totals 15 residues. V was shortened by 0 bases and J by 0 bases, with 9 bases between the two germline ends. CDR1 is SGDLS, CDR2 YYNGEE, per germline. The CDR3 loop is CASSVGPEANYGYTF. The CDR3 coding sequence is TGTGCCAGCAGCGTAGGGCCAGAAGCTAACTATGGCTACACCTTC.

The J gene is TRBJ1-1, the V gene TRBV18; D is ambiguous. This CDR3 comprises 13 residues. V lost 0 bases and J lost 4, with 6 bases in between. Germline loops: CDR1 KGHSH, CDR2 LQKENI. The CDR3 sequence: CASSPPQVTEAFF. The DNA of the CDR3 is TGTGCCAGCTCACCACCGCAGGTCACTGAAGCTTTCTTT.

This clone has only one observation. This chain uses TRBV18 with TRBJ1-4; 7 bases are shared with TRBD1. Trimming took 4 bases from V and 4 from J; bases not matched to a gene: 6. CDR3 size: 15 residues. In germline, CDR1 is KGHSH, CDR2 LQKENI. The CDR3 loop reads CASSLRQGLNEKLFF. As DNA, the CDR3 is TGTGCCAGCTCACTCCGACAGGGCCTTAATGAAAAACTGTTTTTT.

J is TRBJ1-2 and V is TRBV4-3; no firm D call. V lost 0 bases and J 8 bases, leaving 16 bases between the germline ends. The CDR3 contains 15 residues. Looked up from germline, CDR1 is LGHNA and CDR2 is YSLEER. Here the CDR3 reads CASSQDRAFSLGYTF. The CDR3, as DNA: TGCGCCAGCAGCCAAGATCGGGCATTTTCCCTAGGCTACACCTTC.

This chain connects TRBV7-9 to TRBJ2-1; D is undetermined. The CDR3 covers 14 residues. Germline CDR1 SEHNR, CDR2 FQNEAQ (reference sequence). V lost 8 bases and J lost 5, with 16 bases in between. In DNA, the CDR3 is TGTGCCAGCCTCCCGGTAGTCCCGAACAATGAGCAGTTCTTC. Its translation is CASLPVVPNNEQFF.

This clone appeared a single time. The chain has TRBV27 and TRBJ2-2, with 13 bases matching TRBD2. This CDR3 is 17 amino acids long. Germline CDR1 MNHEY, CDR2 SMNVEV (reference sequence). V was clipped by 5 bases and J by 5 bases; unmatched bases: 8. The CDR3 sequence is CASSRGLAGSHTGELFF. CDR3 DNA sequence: TGTGCCAGCAGTCGGGGACTAGCGGGGTCTCATACCGGGGAGCTGTTTTTT.

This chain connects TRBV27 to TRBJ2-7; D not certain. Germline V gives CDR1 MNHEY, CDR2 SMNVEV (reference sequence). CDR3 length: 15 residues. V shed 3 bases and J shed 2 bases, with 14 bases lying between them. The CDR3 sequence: CASSFQPIGPYEQYF. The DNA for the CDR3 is TGTGCCAGCAGTTTTCAACCCATCGGACCCTACGAGCAGTACTTC.

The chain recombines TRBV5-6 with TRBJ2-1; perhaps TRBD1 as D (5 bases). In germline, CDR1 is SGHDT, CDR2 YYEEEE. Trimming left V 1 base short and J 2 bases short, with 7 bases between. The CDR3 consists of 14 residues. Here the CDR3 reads CASSLKQAYNEQFF. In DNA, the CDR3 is TGTGCCAGCAGCTTGAAACAGGCCTACAATGAGCAGTTCTTC.